The following is a T cell receptor (beta chain) sequence with its context. Its antigen has not been determined. Base qualities were left out, and no much larger clone turns up one base away. The source of the sample is a study of blood T cell repertoires in COVID-19 (TCRdb year 2020). Concerning the study at large: Samples from collaborators originated in the United States, Italy and Spain and spanned both the acute and convalescent phases of COVID-19. The repertoires were released in a freely available public database intended as a resource for research on the immune response to SARS-CoV-2. A de-identified subject ID, COVID-19 status, age in years and sex were almost always included in the sample metadata. Samples were obtained from the ongoing ImmuneRACE study (first 160 participants) and from 1,254 subjects provided by 6 global collaborators. The material from the prospective study consisted of cDNA or gDNA derived from T cells, B-cell-depleted T cells, or PBMCs. HLA class I and class II types, where available, came from metadata supplied by the sample provider rather than from assay-based typing. The dataset comprised deeply sampled blood TCRbeta repertoires from subjects exposed to, actively infected with, or recovered from COVID-19. Overall study results and their limits: How much clinical and demographic metadata was included differed by source and by participant, and the metadata was provided uncurated.

Enrolling through a virtual design, the prospective study's participants ranged in age from about 18 to 100 years and lived across 24 United States geographic areas. In the prospective study, cohorts were assigned on the basis of participant-reported clinical history obtained from a screening survey and a study questionnaire. For ImmuneRACE Cohort 3, a participant was defined as recovered based on two consecutive negative NP/OP PCR tests, clearance by a healthcare professional, or resolution of symptoms. Mobile phlebotomists in the prospective study collected whole blood, serum and a nasopharyngeal or oropharyngeal swab from every participant. Additional blood draws and questionnaires over an approximately 2-month period could optionally be provided by prospective study participants. Prospective study blood samples were shipped either frozen or at room temperature before DNA extraction. The germline V gene (reference sequence) specifies MNHEY as CDR1 and SMNVEV as CDR2. Measured from the cysteine to the phenylalanine, the CDR3 is 13 residues long. Only CDR3 DNA remains: 39 bases, in frame from the first base. V is clipped by 6 bases and J by 3 bases, and the sequence between their germline boundaries is 11 bases long.

TCRbeta CDR3 regions were amplified from genomic DNA by means of the immunoSEQ Assay, a bias-controlled multiplex PCR. The authors' pipeline ran thus. Nucleated cell counts per sample were estimated from amplification of reference gene primers within the assay. To quantify the absolute abundance of each unique TCRbeta CDR3 rearrangement, sequence reads were collapsed and filtered. Productive Simpson clonality was computed per sample as the square root of Simpson's diversity index over productive rearrangements. Not all clones reach the TCRdb copy of this immuneACCESS table, which keeps in-frame sequences only. Checked studies attribute under half of the gap to unresolved V genes and leave the rest unexplained. The V and J calls and clone size come from that table; D and trimming were worked out from the DNA. This sample holds 360,000 or so clones; around nine tenths were observed only once. The ten biggest clones cover about 1.8% of the sample.

The receptor chain draws on TRBV27 and TRBJ1-1; TRBD1 could be the D gene, as 5 bases match. The TCR originated in a woman in her thirties who had recovered from COVID-19. The sequencing input was PBMCs or T cells enriched from blood (not recorded which). The DNA sequence is TGTGCCAGCAGGCGAGTCAGGGACACTGAAGCTTTCTTT. The resulting protein is CASRRVRDTEAFF.